This T cell receptor (beta chain) comes out of a study of identical twins. Findings and limits, study-wide: The degree of excess twin sharing was weaker in beta out-of-frame sequences.

The V gene's germline CDR1 is KGHDR and CDR2 SFDVKD. V was clipped by 2 bases and J by 3 bases; unmatched bases: 4. The CDR3 has 16 amino acids. A universal primer site was incorporated via template switching, and the cDNA contained unique molecular identifiers. TCRdb re-analysed the 5' RACE reads in MiXCR, keeping a single row per CDR3 protein. Among some 500,000 distinct CDR3 sequences, more than 13% were seen once, and the ten largest hold 0.52%. This clonotype appeared a few times. Its antigen is unidentified. The sample was also linked to a second study, of yellow fever vaccine responses in identical twins.

The chain combines TRBV24-1 with TRBJ2-5, with TRBD1 matching over 11 bases. Sequences were obtained from CD4+ T cells sorted from blood. This sequence originates from a young woman in good health. CDR3 residues: CATSDWGQGEKETQYF. CDR3 bases: TGTGCCACCAGTGATTGGGGACAGGGGGAAAAAGAGACCCAGTACTTC.